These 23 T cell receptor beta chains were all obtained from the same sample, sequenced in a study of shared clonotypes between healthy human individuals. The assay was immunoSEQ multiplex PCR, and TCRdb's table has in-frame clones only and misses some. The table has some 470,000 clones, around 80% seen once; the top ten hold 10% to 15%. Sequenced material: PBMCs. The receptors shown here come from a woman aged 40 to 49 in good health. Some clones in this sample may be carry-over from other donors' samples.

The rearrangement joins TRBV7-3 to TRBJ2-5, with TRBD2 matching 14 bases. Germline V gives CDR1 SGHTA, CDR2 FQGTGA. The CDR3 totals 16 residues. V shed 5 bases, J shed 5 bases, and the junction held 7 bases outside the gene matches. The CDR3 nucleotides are TGTGCCAGCAGCCTCTCAGGGACTAGCGGGAGCGAGACCCAGTACTTC. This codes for CASSLSGTSGSETQYF.

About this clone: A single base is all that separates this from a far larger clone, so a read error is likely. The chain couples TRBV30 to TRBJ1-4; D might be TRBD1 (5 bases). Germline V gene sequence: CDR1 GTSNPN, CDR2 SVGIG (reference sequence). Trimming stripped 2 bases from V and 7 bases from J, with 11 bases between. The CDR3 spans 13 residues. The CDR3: CAWSRDGGEKLFF. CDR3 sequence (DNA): TGTGCCTGGAGTAGGGACGGGGGTGAAAAACTGTTTTTT.

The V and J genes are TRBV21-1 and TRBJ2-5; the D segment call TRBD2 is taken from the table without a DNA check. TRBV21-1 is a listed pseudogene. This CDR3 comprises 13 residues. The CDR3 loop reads CASSNRLQETQYF. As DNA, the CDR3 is TGTGCCAGCAGCAATAGACTTCAAGAGACCCAGTACTTC.

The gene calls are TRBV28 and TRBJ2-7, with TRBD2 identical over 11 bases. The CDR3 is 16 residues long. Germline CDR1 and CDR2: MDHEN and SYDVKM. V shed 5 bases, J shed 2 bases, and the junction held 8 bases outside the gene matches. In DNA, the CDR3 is TGTGCCAGCAGTCCCCATAGCGGGGGGGGTACCTACGAGCAGTACTTC. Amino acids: CASSPHSGGGTYEQYF.

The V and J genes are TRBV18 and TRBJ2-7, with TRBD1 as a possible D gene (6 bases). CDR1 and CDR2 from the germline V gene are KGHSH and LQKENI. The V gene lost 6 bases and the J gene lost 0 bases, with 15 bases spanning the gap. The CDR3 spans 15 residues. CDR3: CASSRFRDNSYEQYF. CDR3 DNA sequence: TGTGCCAGCTCTCGGTTCAGGGACAACTCCTACGAGCAGTACTTC.

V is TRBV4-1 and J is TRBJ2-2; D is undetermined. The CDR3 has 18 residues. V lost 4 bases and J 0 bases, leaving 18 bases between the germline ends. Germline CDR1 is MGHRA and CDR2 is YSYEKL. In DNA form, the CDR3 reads TGCGCCAGCAGCCGAAAGTCCGTGCAGCACACGAACACCGGGGAGCTGTTTTTT. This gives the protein CASSRKSVQHTNTGELFF.

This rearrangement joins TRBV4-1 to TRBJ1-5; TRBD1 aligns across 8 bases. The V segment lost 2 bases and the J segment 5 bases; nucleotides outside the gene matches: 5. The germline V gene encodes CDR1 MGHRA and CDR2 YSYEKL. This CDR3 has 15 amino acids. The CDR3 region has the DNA TGCGCCAGCAGCCAATCGGACAGGGAATATCAGCCCCAGCATTTT. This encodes CASSQSDREYQPQHF.

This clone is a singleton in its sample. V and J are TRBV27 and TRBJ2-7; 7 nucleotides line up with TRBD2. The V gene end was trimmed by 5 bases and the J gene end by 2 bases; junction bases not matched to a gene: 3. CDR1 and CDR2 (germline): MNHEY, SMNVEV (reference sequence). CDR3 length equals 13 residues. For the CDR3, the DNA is TGTGCCAGCAGTAAAGCGGGACCCTACGAGCAGTACTTC. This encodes CASSKAGPYEQYF.

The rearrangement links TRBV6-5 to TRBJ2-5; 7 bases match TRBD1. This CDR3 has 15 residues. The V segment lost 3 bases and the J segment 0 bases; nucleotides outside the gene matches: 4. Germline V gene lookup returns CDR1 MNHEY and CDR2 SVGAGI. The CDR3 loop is CASSYIRGYQETQYF. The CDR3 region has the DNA TGTGCCAGCAGTTATATCAGGGGGTACCAAGAGACCCAGTACTTC.

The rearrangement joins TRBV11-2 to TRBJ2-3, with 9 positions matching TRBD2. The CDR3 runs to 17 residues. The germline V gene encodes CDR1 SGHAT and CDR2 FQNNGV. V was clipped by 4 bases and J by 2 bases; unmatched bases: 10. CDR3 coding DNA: TGTGCCAGCAGCTCTGGCTCTAGCGGGGCAGCCACAGATACGCAGTATTTT. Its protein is CASSSGSSGAATDTQYF.

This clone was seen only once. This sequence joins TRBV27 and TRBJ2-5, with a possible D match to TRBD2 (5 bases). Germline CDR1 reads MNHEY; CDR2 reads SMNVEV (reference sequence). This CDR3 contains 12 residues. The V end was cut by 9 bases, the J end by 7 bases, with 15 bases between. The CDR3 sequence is CASSPLGGTQYF. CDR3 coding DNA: TGTGCCAGTTCTCCCCTCGGAGGGACCCAGTACTTC.

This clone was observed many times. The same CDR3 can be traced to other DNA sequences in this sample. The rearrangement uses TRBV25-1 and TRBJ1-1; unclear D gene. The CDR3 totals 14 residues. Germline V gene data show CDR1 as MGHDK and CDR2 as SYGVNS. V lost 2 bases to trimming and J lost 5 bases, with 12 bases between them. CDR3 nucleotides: TGTGCCAGCAGTGAAGGGGATCGGAAGACTGAAGCTTTCTTT. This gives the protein CASSEGDRKTEAFF.

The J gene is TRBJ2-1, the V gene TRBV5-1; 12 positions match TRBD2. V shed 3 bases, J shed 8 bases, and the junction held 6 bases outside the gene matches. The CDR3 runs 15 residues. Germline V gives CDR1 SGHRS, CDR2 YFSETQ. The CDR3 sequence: CASSSRLAGVDEQFF. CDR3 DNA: TGCGCCAGCAGCTCTAGACTAGCGGGAGTTGATGAGCAGTTCTTC.

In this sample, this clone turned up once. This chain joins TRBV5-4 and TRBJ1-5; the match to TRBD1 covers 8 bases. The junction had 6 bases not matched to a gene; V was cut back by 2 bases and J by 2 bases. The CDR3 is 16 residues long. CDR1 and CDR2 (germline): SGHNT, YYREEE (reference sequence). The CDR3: CASSFNGQGRNQPQHF. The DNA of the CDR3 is TGTGCCAGCAGCTTTAACGGACAGGGCCGCAATCAGCCCCAGCATTTT.

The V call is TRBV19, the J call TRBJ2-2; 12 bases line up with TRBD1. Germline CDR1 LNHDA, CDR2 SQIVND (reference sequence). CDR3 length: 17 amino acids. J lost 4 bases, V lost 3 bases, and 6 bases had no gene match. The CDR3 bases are TGTGCCAGTAGTATCCTTCCGGGACAGGGGGCCACCGGGGAGCTGTTTTTT. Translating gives CASSILPGQGATGELFF.

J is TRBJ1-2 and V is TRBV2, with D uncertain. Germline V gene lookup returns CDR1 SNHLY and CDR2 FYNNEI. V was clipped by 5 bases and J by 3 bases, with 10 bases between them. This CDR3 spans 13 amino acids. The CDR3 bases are TGTGCCAGCAGTCCCCAAGTTTACTATGGCTACACCTTC. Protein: CASSPQVYYGYTF.

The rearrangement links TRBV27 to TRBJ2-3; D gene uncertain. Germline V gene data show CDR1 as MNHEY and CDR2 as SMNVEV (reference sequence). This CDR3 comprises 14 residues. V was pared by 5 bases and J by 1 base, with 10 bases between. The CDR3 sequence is CASSRTYGTDTQYF. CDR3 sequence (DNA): TGTGCCAGCAGTCGGACGTACGGCACAGATACGCAGTATTTT.

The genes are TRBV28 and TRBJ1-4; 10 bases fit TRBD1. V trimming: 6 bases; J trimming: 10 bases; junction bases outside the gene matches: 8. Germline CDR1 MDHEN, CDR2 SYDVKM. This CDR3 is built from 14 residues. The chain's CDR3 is CASSLRDRGGKLFF. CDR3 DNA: TGTGCCAGCAGCCTCCGGGACAGGGGAGGAAAACTGTTTTTT.

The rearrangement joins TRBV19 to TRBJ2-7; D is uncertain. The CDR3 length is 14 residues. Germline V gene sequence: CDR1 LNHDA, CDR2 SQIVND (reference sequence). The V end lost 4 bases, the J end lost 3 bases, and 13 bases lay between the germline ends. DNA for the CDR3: TGTGCCAGTAGTACCCCGGGTTTAAACTACGAGCAGTACTTC. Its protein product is CASSTPGLNYEQYF.

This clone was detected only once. The DNA of the CDR3 is TGTGCCAGCAGTTACGGTGCGGGGGGCCACACAGATACGCAGTATTTT. It yields the protein CASSYGAGGHTDTQYF. The chain combines TRBV6-5 with TRBJ2-3, with TRBD2 matching 8 bases. The CDR3 contains 16 residues. CDR1 is MNHEY, CDR2 SVGAGI, per germline. After removal of 2 bases from V and 2 bases from J, the junction contained 6 bases not matched to a gene.

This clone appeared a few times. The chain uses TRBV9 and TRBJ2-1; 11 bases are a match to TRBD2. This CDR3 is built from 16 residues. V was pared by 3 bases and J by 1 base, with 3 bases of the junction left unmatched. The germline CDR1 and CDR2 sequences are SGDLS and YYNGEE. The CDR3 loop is CASSAASGRSYNEQFF. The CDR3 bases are TGTGCCAGCAGCGCCGCTAGCGGGAGGTCCTACAATGAGCAGTTCTTC.

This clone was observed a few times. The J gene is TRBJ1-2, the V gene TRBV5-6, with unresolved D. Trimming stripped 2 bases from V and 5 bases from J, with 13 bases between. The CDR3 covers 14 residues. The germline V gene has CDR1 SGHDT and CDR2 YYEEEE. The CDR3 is CASSFFDFEYGYTF. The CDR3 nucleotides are TGTGCCAGCAGCTTTTTTGACTTCGAGTATGGCTACACCTTC.

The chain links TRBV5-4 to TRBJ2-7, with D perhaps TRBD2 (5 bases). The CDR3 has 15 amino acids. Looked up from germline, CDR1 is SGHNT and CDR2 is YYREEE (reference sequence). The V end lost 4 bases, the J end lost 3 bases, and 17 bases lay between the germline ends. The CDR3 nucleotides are TGTGCCAGCAGCGAGTTGGGAGCTAGCTACTACGAGCAGTACTTC. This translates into CASSELGASYYEQYF.